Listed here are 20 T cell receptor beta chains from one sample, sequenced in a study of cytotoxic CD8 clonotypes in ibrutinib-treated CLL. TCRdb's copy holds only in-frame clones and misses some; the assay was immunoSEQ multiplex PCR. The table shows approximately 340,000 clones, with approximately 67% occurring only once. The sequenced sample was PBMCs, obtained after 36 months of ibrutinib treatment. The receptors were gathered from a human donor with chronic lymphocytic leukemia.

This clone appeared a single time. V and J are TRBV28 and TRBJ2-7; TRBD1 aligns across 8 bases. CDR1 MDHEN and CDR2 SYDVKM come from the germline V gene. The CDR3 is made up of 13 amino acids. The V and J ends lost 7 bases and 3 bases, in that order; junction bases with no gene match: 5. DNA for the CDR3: TGTGCCAGCATCAACAGGGGGAACTACGAGCAGTACTTC. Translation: CASINRGNYEQYF.

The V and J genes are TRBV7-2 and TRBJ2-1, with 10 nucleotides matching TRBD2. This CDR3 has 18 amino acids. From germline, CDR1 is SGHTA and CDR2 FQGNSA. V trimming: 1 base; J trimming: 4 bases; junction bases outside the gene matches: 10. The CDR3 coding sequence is TGTGCCAGCAGCTTAGGAGCGGGGGGGCCGGGAGAGTACAATGAGCAGTTCTTC. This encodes CASSLGAGGPGEYNEQFF.

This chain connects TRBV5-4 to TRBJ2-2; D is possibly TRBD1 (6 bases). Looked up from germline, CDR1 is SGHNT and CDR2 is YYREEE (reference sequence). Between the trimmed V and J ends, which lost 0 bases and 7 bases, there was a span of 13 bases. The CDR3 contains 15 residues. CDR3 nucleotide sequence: TGTGCCAGCAGCTTGGACAGGGTGGGCAACGGGGAGCTGTTTTTT. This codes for CASSLDRVGNGELFF. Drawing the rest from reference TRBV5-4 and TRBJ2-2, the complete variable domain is ETGVTQSPTHLIKTRGQQVTLRCSSQSGHNTVSWYQQALGQGPQFIFQYYREEENGRGNFPPRFSGLQFPNYSSELNVNALELDDSALYLCASSLDRVGNGELFFGEGSRLTVL.

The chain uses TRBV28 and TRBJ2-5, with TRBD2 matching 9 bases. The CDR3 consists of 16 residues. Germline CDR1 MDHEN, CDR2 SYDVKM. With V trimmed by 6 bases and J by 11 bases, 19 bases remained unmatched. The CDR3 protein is CASSPAWGGRASEQYF. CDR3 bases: TGTGCCAGCAGCCCCGCGTGGGGCGGGAGGGCGAGTGAGCAGTACTTC.

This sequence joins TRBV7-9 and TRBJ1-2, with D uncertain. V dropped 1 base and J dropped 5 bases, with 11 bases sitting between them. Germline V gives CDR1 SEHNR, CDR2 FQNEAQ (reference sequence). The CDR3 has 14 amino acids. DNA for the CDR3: TGTGCCAGCAGCTTAGAAGGACTGAATTATGGCTACACCTTC. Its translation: CASSLEGLNYGYTF.

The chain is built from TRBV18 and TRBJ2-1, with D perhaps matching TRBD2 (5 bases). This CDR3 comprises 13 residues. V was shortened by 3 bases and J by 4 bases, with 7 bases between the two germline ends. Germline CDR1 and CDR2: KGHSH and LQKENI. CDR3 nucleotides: TGTGCCAGCTCACCCACGGGGTACAATGAGCAGTTCTTC. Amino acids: CASSPTGYNEQFF.

The CDR3 spells CASSTILRGAGEQYF. The CDR3 region has the DNA TGTGCCAGCAGCACCATCCTCCGGGGGGCAGGCGAGCAGTACTTC. This chain links TRBV7-6 with TRBJ2-7; perhaps TRBD2 as D (7 bases). The CDR3 covers 15 residues. Germline CDR1 and CDR2: SGHVS and FNYEAQ. Trimming took 5 bases from V and 6 from J, leaving 20 bases between them. Supplemented by reference TRBV7-6 and TRBJ2-7, the full variable domain reads GAGVSQSPRYKVTKRGQDVALRCDPISGHVSLYWYRQALGQGPEFLTYFNYEAQQDKSGLPNDRFSAERPEGSISTLTIQRTEQRDSAMYRCASSTILRGAGEQYFGPGTRLTVT.

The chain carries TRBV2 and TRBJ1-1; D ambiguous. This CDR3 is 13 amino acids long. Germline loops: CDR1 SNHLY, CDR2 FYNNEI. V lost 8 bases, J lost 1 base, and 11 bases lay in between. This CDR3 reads CASEMLKNTEAFF. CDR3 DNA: TGTGCCAGCGAGATGTTGAAGAACACTGAAGCTTTCTTT. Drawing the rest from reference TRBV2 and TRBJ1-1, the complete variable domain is EPEVTQTPSHQVTQMGQEVILRCVPISNHLYFYWYRQILGQKVEFLVSFYNNEISEKSEIFDDQFSVERPDGSNFTLKIRSTKLEDSAMYFCASEMLKNTEAFFGQGTRLTVV.

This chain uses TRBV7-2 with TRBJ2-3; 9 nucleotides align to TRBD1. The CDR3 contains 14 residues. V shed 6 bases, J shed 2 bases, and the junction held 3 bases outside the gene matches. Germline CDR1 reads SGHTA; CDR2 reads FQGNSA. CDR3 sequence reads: CASRWTGDTDTQYF. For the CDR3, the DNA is TGTGCCAGCAGGTGGACAGGGGACACAGATACGCAGTATTTT. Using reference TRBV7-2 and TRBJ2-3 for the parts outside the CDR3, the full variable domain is GAGVSQSPSNKVTEKGKDVELRCDPISGHTALYWYRQSLGQGLEFLIYFQGNSAPDKSGLPSDRFSAERTGGSVSTLTIQRTQQEDSAVYLCASRWTGDTDTQYFGPGTRLTVL.

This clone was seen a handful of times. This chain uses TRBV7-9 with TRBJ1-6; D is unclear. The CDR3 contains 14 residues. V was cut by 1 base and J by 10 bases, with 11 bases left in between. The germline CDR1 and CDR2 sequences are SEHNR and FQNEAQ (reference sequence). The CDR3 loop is CASSLDAGNSPLHF. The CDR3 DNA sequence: TGTGCCAGCAGCTTAGATGCGGGGAACTCACCCCTCCACTTT.

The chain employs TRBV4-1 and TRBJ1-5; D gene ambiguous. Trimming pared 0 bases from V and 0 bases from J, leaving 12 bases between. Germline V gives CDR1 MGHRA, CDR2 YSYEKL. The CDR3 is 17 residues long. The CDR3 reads CASSQEPGLSSNQPQHF. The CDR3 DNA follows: TGCGCCAGCAGCCAAGAACCGGGGTTAAGTAGCAATCAGCCCCAGCATTTT.

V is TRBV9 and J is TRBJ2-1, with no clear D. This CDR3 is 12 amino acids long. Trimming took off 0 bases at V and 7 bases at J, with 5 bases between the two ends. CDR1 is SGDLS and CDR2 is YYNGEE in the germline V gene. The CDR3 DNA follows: TGTGCCAGCAGCGTAGCGCTAAATGAGCAGTTCTTC. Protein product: CASSVALNEQFF.

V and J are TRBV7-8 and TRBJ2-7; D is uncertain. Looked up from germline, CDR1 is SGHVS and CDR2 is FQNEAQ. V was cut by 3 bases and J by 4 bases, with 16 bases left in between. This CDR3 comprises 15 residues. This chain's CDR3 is CASSFLWSELYEQYF. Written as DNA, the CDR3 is TGTGCCAGCAGCTTTTTGTGGTCGGAATTGTACGAGCAGTACTTC.

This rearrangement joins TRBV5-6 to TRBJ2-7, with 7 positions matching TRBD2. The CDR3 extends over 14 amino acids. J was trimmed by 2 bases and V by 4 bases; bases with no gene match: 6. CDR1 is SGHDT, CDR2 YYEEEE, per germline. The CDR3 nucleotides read TGTGCCAGCAGCCTAGGACTAGTCCCCTACGAGCAGTACTTC. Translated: CASSLGLVPYEQYF. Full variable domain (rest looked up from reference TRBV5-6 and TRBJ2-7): DAGVTQSPTHLIKTRGQQVTLRCSPKSGHDTVSWYQQALGQGPQFIFQYYEEEERQRGNFPDRFSGHQFPNYSSELNVNALLLGDSALYLCASSLGLVPYEQYFGPGTRLTVT.

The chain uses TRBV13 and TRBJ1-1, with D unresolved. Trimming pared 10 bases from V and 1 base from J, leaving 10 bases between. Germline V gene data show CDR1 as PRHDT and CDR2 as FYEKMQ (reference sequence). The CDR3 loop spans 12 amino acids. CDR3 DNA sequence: TGTGCCACGCGTCACGGGAACACTGAAGCTTTCTTT. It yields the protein CATRHGNTEAFF.

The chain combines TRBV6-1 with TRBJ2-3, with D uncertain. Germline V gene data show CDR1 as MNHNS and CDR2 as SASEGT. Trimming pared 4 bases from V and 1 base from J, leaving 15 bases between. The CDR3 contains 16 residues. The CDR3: CASSAPSFFGTDTQYF. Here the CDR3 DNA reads TGTGCCAGCAGTGCACCTAGTTTTTTCGGCACAGATACGCAGTATTTT.

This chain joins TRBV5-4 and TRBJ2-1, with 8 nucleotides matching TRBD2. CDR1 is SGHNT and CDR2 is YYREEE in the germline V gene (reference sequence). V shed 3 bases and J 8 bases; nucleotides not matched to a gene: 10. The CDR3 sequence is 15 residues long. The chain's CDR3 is CASSSEPGLVDEQFF. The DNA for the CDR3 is TGTGCCAGCAGCTCGGAGCCGGGACTAGTCGATGAGCAGTTCTTC.

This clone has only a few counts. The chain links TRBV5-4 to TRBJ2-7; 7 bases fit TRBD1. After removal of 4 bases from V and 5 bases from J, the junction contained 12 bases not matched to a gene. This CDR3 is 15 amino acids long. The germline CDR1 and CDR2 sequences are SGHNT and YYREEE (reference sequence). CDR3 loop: CASSPGQQKVHEQYF. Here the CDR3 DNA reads TGTGCCAGCAGCCCGGGACAGCAGAAAGTACACGAGCAGTACTTC.

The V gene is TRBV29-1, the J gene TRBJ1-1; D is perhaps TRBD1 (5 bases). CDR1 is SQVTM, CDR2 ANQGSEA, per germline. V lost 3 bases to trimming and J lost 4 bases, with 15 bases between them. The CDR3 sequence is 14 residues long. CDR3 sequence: CSVELAGWITEAFF. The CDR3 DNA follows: TGCAGCGTTGAGTTAGCAGGGTGGATCACTGAAGCTTTCTTT.

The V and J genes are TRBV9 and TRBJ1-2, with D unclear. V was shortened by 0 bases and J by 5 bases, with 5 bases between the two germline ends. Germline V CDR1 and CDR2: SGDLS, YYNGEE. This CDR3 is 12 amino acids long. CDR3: CASSVDKYGYTF. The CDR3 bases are TGTGCCAGCAGCGTAGATAAGTATGGCTACACCTTC. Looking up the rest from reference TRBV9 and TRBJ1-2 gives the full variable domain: DSGVTQTPKHLITATGQRVTLRCSPRSGDLSVYWYQQSLDQGLQFLIQYYNGEERAKGNILERFSAQQFPDLHSELNLSSLELGDSALYFCASSVDKYGYTFGSGTRLTVV.